These T cell receptor beta chains were read from a single sample in a study of blood T cell repertoires in COVID-19. Repertoires were generated with immunoSEQ multiplex PCR, while TCRdb's copy carries only in-frame clones and drops some. The data show 110,000 or so clones, approximately 84% seen once. The sequenced sample was peripheral blood. The origin of the receptors is a man aged 40-55 years with acute or convalescent COVID-19. The CDR3 runs from the conserved cysteine through the conserved F or W. The order of the fields is J gene, V gene, D gene, clone size, CDR3 protein, CDR3 DNA. A D gene is named only where the DNA matches it firmly. Not every row has a clone size; where given, it reads once, few, many or a size class.

TRBJ1-4,TRBV30,NA,NA,CAWSVLWATETEKLFF,TGTGCCTGGAGTGTACTGTGGGCTACCGAGACCGAAAAACTGTTTTTT
TRBJ1-5,TRBV6-5,NA,NA,CASTRDIGQPQHF,TGTGCCAGCACCCGGGACATCGGTCAGCCCCAGCATTTT
TRBJ2-7,TRBV30,NA,NA,CAWTWELGYEQYF,TGTGCCTGGACGTGGGAGCTTGGCTACGAGCAGTACTTC
TRBJ2-7,TRBV24-1,NA,NA,CATSRDYEQYF,TGTGCCACCAGCAGGGACTACGAGCAGTACTTC
TRBJ2-6,TRBV12-3/TRBV12-4,NA,NA,CASTMGGANVLTF,TGTGCCAGCACTATGGGCGGGGCCAACGTCCTGACTTTC
TRBJ2-7,TRBV4-1,NA,NA,CASSQQGPTYEQYF,TGCGCCAGCAGCCAACAGGGTCCCACCTACGAGCAGTACTTC
TRBJ1-4,TRBV4-1,NA,NA,CASSHSTDEKLFF,TGCGCCAGCAGCCATTCGACAGATGAAAAACTGTTTTTT
TRBJ1-3,TRBV7-8,NA,NA,CASSGHRTGITGNTIYF,TGTGCCAGCAGCGGCCACCGAACAGGGATTACTGGAAACACCATATATTTT
TRBJ1-1,TRBV2,TRBD1,NA,CASSSDRSEAFF,TGTGCCAGCAGTTCGGACAGGAGTGAAGCTTTCTTT
TRBJ2-2,TRBV5-1,NA,once,CASSLAGGSSNTGELFF,TGCGCCAGCAGCTTGGCCGGAGGGTCCAGTAACACCGGGGAGCTGTTTTTT
TRBJ1-2,TRBV28,TRBD1,NA,CASSPTGALFWYGYTF,TGTGCCAGCAGTCCGACAGGGGCCCTCTTTTGGTATGGCTACACCTTC
TRBJ1-3,TRBV7-2,TRBD1,few,CASSSLDRVRGNTIYF,TGTGCCAGCAGCTCCCTAGACAGGGTGAGAGGAAACACCATATATTTT
TRBJ2-7,TRBV4-1,NA,NA,CASSQEAGSPARQYF,TGCGCCAGCAGCCAAGAGGCCGGGTCACCGGCACGGCAGTACTTC
TRBJ2-2,TRBV29-1,TRBD1,NA,CSARRTGDTTGELFF,TGCAGCGCCAGAAGGACAGGGGACACCACCGGGGAGCTGTTTTTT
TRBJ1-5,TRBV14,TRBD1,NA,CAKIPRDRYNQPQHF,TGTGCCAAAATCCCTCGGGACAGGTACAATCAGCCCCAGCATTTT
TRBJ1-2,TRBV7-2,NA,NA,CASSLRRGSEGYTF,TGTGCCAGCAGCTTGCGCAGGGGATCGGAAGGCTACACCTTC
TRBJ2-7,TRBV21-1,NA,NA,CASGGSRGRYEQYF,TGTGCCAGCGGGGGTTCCAGGGGGCGATACGAGCAGTACTTC
TRBJ2-2,TRBV3-1/TRBV3-2,NA,NA,CASSHRDRAGELFF,TGTGCCAGCAGCCACCGGGACCGGGCGGGAGAGCTGTTTTTT
TRBJ2-4,TRBV11-1,NA,NA,CASSPQGGEAKNIQYF,TGTGCCAGCAGCCCCCAGGGAGGCGAAGCCAAAAACATTCAGTACTTC
TRBJ2-5,TRBV7-2,TRBD1,NA,CASSRDLQGAQYF,TGTGCCAGCAGCCGGGACCTTCAGGGGGCCCAGTACTTC
TRBJ1-2,TRBV27,TRBD1,NA,CASSLGLGGGYTF,TGTGCCAGCAGTTTAGGTTTAGGGGGCGGCTACACCTTC
TRBJ1-3,TRBV19,NA,NA,CASADSSGNTIYF,TGTGCCAGTGCTGACAGCTCTGGAAACACCATATATTTT
TRBJ1-2,TRBV24-1,NA,NA,CATSDSDRSYGYTF,TGTGCCACCAGTGATTCCGACAGGAGCTATGGCTACACCTTC
TRBJ1-1,TRBV11-2,NA,NA,CASSQAPSLAFF,TGTGCCAGCAGCCAGGCGCCGAGTTTGGCTTTCTTT
TRBJ2-7,TRBV27,NA,NA,CASSLYRDSYEQYF,TGTGCCAGCAGTTTATACCGGGATTCCTACGAGCAGTACTTC
TRBJ2-7,TRBV6-5,NA,NA,CASTRVSEQYF,TGTGCCAGCACGCGAGTTAGCGAGCAGTACTTC